This TCR beta chain stems from a study of blood T cells in healthy people across ages. This clonotype was seen more than once but under ten times. It was with a sample-barcoded 5' primer and a J-beta primer mix that a second PCR of about 7 to 12 cycles was run. Using its own MiXCR run on the 5' RACE reads, TCRdb lists one record per CDR3 protein. Among approximately 800,000 distinct CDR3 sequences listed, 55% to 70% were seen once. The CDR3 length is 15 residues. Germline CDR1 is SEHNR and CDR2 is FQNEAQ (reference sequence). The V and J ends lost 5 bases and 5 bases, in that order; junction bases with no gene match: 8.

The specimen was blood. V gene TRBV7-9 combines with J gene TRBJ2-3; 9 nucleotides line up with TRBD1. This TCR was recovered from a man aged 25 to 45 in good health. The CDR3 loop is CASSPGTGWGDTQYF. Written as DNA, the CDR3 is TGTGCCAGCAGCCCTGGGACAGGGTGGGGAGATACGCAGTATTTT.